Presented here are 18 T cell receptor beta chains from one specimen sequenced in a study of human T cells and chemical hapten exposure. MiXCR, applied by TCRdb to the RACE reads, yields one record per CDR3 protein. The table has approximately 110,000 distinct CDR3 sequences, approximately 10% seen once. Time point noted: patch test 1, 2 weeks after DPC sensitization. Treatment indicated: therapeutic diphenylcyclopropenone sensitization with weekly scalp DPC. Material: whole blood, obtained in connection with sensitization to the hapten diphenylcyclopropenone (DPC). The receptors were gathered from a woman between 35 and 50 years old with alopecia areata. Some clones in this sample may be carry-over from other donors' samples.

There are many counts of this clonotype. The chain combines TRBV7-2 with TRBJ1-1, with D perhaps matching TRBD1 (6 bases). Germline-derived CDR1 and CDR2 are SGHTA and FQGNSA. Between the trimmed V and J ends, which lost 5 bases and 1 base, there was a span of 14 bases. The CDR3 is 15 amino acids. CDR3 loop: CASSRRDKQNTEAFF. For the CDR3, the DNA is TGTGCCAGCAGCAGAAGGGACAAGCAGAACACTGAAGCTTTCTTT.

The chain couples TRBV6-5 to TRBJ2-7, with D possibly matching TRBD2 (6 bases). CDR3 size: 11 residues. Trimming pared 8 bases from V and 12 bases from J, leaving 17 bases between. CDR1 MNHEY and CDR2 SVGAGI come from the germline V gene. The CDR3 DNA sequence: TGTGCCAGCGTCTTTGGCAGGGAGGCGTACTTC. Protein: CASVFGREAYF.

This clonotype has just a few counts. The rearrangement uses TRBV7-8 and TRBJ1-1; 7 nucleotides line up with TRBD1. J lost 7 bases, V lost 5 bases, and 7 bases had no gene match. The CDR3 consists of 13 residues. The germline gives CDR1 SGHVS, CDR2 FQNEAQ. CDR3 in amino acids: CASSRDRQGEAFF. In nucleotides, the CDR3 is TGTGCCAGCAGCAGAGACAGACAGGGTGAAGCTTTCTTT.

This clonotype was seen many times. V is TRBV27 and J is TRBJ1-3, with a tentative D call TRBD1 (6 bases). The CDR3 runs to 13 residues. V lost 6 bases to trimming and J lost 4 bases, with 10 bases between them. Germline lookup yields CDR1 MNHEY and CDR2 SMNVEV (reference sequence). This CDR3 reads CASSRGGGNTIYF. CDR3 in DNA: TGTGCCAGCAGCCGAGGGGGAGGAAACACCATATATTTT.

This clonotype was seen ten or more times. V and J are TRBV7-2 and TRBJ2-5; 13 positions match TRBD2. Germline values: CDR1 SGHTA, CDR2 FQGNSA. J was trimmed by 14 bases and V by 2 bases; bases with no gene match: 8. The CDR3 has 14 amino acids. CDR3 nucleotides: TGTGCCAGCAGCTTACAGAGGGGACTAGCGGGACCCTACTTC. Its protein product is CASSLQRGLAGPYF. Variable domain in full (rest from reference TRBV7-2 and TRBJ2-5): GAGVSQSPSNKVTEKGKDVELRCDPISGHTALYWYRQSLGQGLEFLIYFQGNSAPDKSGLPSDRFSAERTGGSVSTLTIQRTQQEDSAVYLCASSLQRGLAGPYFGPGTRLLVL.

This clonotype was observed a few times. The V gene is TRBV5-4, the J gene TRBJ1-5; no reliable D call. The CDR3 runs to 13 residues. Germline CDR1 SGHNT, CDR2 YYREEE (reference sequence). V lost 1 base and J 6 bases, leaving 8 bases between the germline ends. CDR3 protein: CASSLQLAQPQHF. The CDR3 DNA is TGTGCCAGCAGCTTGCAGTTGGCTCAGCCCCAGCATTTT.

The table lists this clonotype with a few counts. V and J are TRBV28 and TRBJ1-2, with TRBD1 matching over 9 bases. V dropped 4 bases and J dropped 0; count of bases not matched to a gene: 6. Per germline, CDR1 MDHEN and CDR2 SYDVKM. The CDR3 covers 16 residues. CDR3 loop: CASSSRTGVPNYGYTF. CDR3 in DNA: TGTGCCAGCAGTTCCCGGACAGGGGTCCCTAACTATGGCTACACCTTC.

Notes on this clonotype: A much larger clonotype is one base distant, so this may be a read error. The genes are TRBV27 and TRBJ2-7; no firm D call. The V end lost 4 bases, the J end lost 2 bases, and 3 bases lay between the germline ends. CDR1 MNHEY and CDR2 SMNVEV come from the germline V gene (reference sequence). The CDR3 runs to 11 residues. The CDR3 here is CASSSPYEQYF. The CDR3 DNA sequence: TGTGCCAGCAGTTCTCCCTACGAGCAGTACTTC.

About this clonotype: With a much larger clone just one base away, this may be a read error. The chain is built from TRBV6-5 and TRBJ2-6; 9 bases are a match to TRBD1. CDR1 and CDR2 (germline): MNHEY, SVGAGI. This CDR3 is 17 amino acids long. The CDR3 here is CASRKDRGASGTNVLTF. The CDR3 nucleotides are TGTGCCAGCAGGAAAGACAGGGGGGCCTCTGGGACCAACGTCCTGACTTTC.

There are many counts of this clonotype. The chain carries TRBV30 and TRBJ1-5, with TRBD1 identical over 9 bases. The V segment lost 5 bases and the J segment 5 bases; nucleotides outside the gene matches: 1. The germline V gene has CDR1 GTSNPN and CDR2 SVGIG (reference sequence). This CDR3 contains 12 residues. Written as DNA, the CDR3 is TGTGCCTGGGGACAGGGGCATCAGCCCCAGCATTTT. It specifies CAWGQGHQPQHF. Variable domain in full (rest from reference TRBV30 and TRBJ1-5): SQTIHQWPATLVQPVGSPLSLECTVEGTSNPNLYWYRQAAGRGLQLLFYSVGIGQISSEVPQNLSASRPQDRQFILSSKKLLLSDSGFYLCAWGQGHQPQHFGDGTRLSIL.

There are a few counts of this clonotype. V and J are TRBV3-1 and TRBJ1-1; D is perhaps TRBD1 (5 bases). The V end was cut by 3 bases, the J end by 7 bases, with 9 bases between. The CDR3 loop spans 12 amino acids. The germline V gene encodes CDR1 LGHDT and CDR2 YNNKEL (reference sequence). Written as DNA, the CDR3 is TGTGCCAGCAGCCATTTGGGACTTGAAGCTTTCTTT. Residues: CASSHLGLEAFF.

This clonotype has only a few counts. The rearrangement uses TRBV20-1 and TRBJ2-1; 11 bases agree with TRBD2. The CDR3 loop spans 16 amino acids. The junction had 8 bases not matched to a gene; V was cut back by 6 bases and J by 1 base. Germline loops: CDR1 DFQATT, CDR2 SNEGSKA (reference sequence). In nucleotides, the CDR3 is TGCAGTGCGAGACAGGGACTAGCGGTTTCCTACAATGAGCAGTTCTTC. Translating gives CSARQGLAVSYNEQFF.

This clonotype was counted only a few times. This chain uses TRBV7-6 with TRBJ1-1; 9 bases fit TRBD1. The CDR3 covers 15 residues. The junction had 4 bases not matched to a gene; V was cut back by 5 bases and J by 0 bases. Germline CDR1 reads SGHVS; CDR2 reads FNYEAQ. The CDR3 DNA reads as TGTGCCAGCAGCGGGCGACAGGGGGTGAACACTGAAGCTTTCTTT. It codes for CASSGRQGVNTEAFF.

This clonotype was counted many times. V is TRBV6-2 or TRBV6-3 and J is TRBJ2-2, with 8 positions matching TRBD1. The germline gives CDR1 MNHEY, CDR2 SVGEGT. This CDR3 is built from 13 residues. V shed 8 bases, J shed 4 bases, and the junction held 3 bases outside the gene matches. The CDR3 sequence is CASATGVTGELFF. CDR3 nucleotide sequence: TGTGCCAGCGCGACAGGGGTCACCGGGGAGCTGTTTTTT.

J is TRBJ2-7 and V is TRBV19; 7 bases line up with TRBD1. CDR1 is LNHDA and CDR2 is SQIVND in the germline V gene (reference sequence). CDR3 size: 14 residues. J gave up 5 bases and V 6 bases, and 10 bases lay outside the gene matches. The CDR3 protein is CASSATGPGDEQYF. The CDR3 nucleotides read TGTGCCAGTAGCGCGACAGGGCCAGGCGACGAGCAGTACTTC.

The chain carries TRBV20-1 and TRBJ2-7; D possibly corresponds to TRBD1 (5 bases). In germline, CDR1 is DFQATT, CDR2 SNEGSKA (reference sequence). This CDR3 spans 12 amino acids. The V gene lost 5 bases and the J gene lost 5 bases, with 13 bases spanning the gap. The CDR3 protein is CSAYDSLDEQYF. CDR3 DNA sequence: TGCAGTGCTTATGACAGTCTGGACGAGCAGTACTTC.

The chain carries TRBV5-5 and TRBJ1-5, with 11 bases identical to TRBD1. There are 16 residues in the CDR3. Per germline, CDR1 SGHKS and CDR2 YYEKEE (reference sequence). J lost 2 bases, V lost 7 bases, and 8 bases had no gene match. The CDR3 DNA sequence: TGTGCCAGCCGAAGGACAGGGGGCGAGGGCAATCAGCCCCAGCATTTT. Its protein product is CASRRTGGEGNQPQHF.

CDR3 region: CASSSIGGTEAFF. CDR3 coding DNA: TGTGCCAGCAGCTCCATAGGGGGGACTGAAGCTTTCTTT. J is TRBJ1-1 and V is TRBV7-3, with a tentative D call TRBD1 (6 bases). Germline CDR1 and CDR2: SGHTA and FQGTGA. The germline V and J ends were trimmed by 4 bases and 5 bases, with 11 bases remaining between them. The CDR3 is 13 amino acids.